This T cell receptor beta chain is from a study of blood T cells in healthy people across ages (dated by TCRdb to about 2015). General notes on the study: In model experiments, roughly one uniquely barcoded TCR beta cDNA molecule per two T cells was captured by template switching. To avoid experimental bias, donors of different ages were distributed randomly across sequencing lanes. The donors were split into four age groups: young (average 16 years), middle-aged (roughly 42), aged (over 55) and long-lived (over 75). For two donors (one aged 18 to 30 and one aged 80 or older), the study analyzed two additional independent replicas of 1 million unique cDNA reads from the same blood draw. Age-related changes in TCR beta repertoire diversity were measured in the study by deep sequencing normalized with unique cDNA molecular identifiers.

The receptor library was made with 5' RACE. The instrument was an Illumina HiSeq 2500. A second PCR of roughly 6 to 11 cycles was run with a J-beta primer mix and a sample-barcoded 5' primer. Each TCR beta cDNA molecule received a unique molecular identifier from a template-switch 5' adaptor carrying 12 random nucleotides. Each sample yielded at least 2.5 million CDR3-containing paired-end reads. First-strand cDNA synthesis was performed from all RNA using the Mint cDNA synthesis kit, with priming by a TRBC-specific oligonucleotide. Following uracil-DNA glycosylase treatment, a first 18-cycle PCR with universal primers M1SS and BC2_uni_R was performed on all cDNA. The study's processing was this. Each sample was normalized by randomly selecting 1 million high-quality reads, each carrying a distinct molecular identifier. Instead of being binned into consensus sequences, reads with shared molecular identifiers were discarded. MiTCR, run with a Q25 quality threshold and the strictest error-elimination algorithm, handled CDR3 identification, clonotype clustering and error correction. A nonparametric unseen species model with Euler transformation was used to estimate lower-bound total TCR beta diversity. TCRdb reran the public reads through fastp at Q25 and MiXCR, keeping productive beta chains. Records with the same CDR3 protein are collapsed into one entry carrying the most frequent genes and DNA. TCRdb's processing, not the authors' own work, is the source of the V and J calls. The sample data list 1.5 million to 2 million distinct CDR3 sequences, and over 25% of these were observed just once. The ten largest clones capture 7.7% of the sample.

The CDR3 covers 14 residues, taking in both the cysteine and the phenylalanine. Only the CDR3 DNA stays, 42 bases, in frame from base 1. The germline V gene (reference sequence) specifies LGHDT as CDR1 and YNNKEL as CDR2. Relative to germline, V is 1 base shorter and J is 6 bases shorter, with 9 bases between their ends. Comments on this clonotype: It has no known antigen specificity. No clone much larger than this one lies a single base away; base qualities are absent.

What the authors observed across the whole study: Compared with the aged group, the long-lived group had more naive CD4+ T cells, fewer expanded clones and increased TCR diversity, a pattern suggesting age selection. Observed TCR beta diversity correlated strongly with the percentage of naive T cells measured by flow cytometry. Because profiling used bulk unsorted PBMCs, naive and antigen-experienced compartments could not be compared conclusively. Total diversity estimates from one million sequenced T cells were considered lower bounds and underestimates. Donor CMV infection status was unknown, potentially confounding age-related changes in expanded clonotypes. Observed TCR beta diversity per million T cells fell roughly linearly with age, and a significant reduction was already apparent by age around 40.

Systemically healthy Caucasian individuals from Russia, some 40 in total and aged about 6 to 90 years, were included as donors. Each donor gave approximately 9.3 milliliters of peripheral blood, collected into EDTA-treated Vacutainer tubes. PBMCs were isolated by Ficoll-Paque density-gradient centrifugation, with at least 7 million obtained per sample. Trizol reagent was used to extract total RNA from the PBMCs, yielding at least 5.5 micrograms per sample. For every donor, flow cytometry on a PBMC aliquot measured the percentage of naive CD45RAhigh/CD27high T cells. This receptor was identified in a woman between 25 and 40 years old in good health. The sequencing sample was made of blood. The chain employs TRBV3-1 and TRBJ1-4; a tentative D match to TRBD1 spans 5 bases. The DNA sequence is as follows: TGTGCCAGCAGCCAAGGGAGCAGGGATGAAAAACTGTTTTTT. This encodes CASSQGSRDEKLFF.